The T cell receptor beta chain described here comes from a study of T cells after posttransplantation cyclophosphamide. Treatment was busulfan-fludarabine conditioning, a marrow graft, and cyclophosphamide on days +3 and +4. CDR1 is LGHNA and CDR2 is YNFKEQ in the germline V gene. The ends lost 0 bases at V and 3 bases at J; junction bases unmatched: 8. CDR3 length: 17 amino acids. Profiled with immunoSEQ multiplex PCR; TCRdb holds only in-frame clones, not every one. The table records roughly 8,600 clones, approximately 87% of them present only once. The sequenced sample was CD4+ T cells sorted from blood, obtained approximately 1,300 days after allogeneic stem cell transplant with posttransplant cyclophosphamide. This chain uses TRBV4-2 with TRBJ2-3; 8 nucleotides agree with TRBD2. This sequence originates from a female patient aged 50-59 years who received an allogeneic stem cell transplant from a related donor, was CMV-positive, and had no GVHD. Part of the T cells may come from the graft donor. In DNA, the CDR3 is TGTGCCAGCAGCCAAGACGGGGGACTAGGAGGAACAGATACGCAGTATTTT. Its protein product is CASSQDGGLGGTDTQYF.